What follows describes a single T cell receptor beta chain. What it recognizes is unknown. These data come from a study of PD-L1 blockade in urothelial cancer. Study context: Typically, measured as a median, blood samples had 110,000 to 150,000 T cells.

Findings and limits, study-wide: Below-median TCR clonality that was measured in pretreatment blood predicted better survival.

Time point here: pretreatment peripheral blood. Clones were sequenced by immunoSEQ multiplex PCR, and TCRdb holds only the in-frame ones, with some missing. The sample shows 40,000 to 55,000 clones, around nine tenths of them seen only once. The TCR was taken from a donor at least 40 years old with urothelial cancer. Sample: PBMCs, taken around atezolizumab (anti-PD-L1) treatment.

CDR3: CASSPRTGDYMNTEAFF. In DNA form, the CDR3 reads TGCGCCAGCAGCCCCCGGACAGGGGATTACATGAACACTGAAGCTTTCTTT. This chain uses TRBV4-1 with TRBJ1-1; 9 positions agree with TRBD1. V lost 4 bases, J lost 0 bases, and 9 bases stayed unmatched. Per germline, CDR1 MGHRA and CDR2 YSYEKL. The CDR3 has 17 amino acids.